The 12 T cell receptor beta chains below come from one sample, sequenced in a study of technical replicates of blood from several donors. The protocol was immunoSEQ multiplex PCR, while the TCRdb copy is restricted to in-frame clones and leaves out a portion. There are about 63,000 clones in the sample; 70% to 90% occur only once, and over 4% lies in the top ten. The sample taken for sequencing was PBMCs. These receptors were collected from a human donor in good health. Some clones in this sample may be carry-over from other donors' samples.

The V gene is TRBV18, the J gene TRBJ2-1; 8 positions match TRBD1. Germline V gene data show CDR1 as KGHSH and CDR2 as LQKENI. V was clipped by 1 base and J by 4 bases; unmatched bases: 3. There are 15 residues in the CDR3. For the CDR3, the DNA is TGTGCCAGCTCACCACGAGGACAGGGTTACAATGAGCAGTTCTTC. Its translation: CASSPRGQGYNEQFF.

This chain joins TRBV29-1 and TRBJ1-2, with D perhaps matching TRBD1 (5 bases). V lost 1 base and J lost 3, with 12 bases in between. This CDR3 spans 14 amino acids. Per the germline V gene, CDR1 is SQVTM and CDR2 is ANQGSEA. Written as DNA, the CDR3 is TGCAGCGTTGAAGGGAGGGGTAGATACTATGGCTACACCTTC. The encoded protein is CSVEGRGRYYGYTF. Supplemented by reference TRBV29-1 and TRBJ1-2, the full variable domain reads SAVISQKPSRDICQRGTSLTIQCQVDSQVTMMFWYRQQPGQSLTLIATANQGSEATYESGFVIDKFPISRPNLTFSTLTVSNMSPEDSSIYLCSVEGRGRYYGYTFGSGTRLTVV.

CDR3 loop: CASSPGVSSARSRFF. The CDR3 DNA reads TGTGCCAGTAGTCCTGGCGTCTCGAGCGCCCGCTCCCGGTTCTTC. The chain carries TRBV19 and TRBJ2-1; D is unresolved. Germline values: CDR1 LNHDA, CDR2 SQIVND (reference sequence). CDR3 length: 15 residues. Trimming stripped 5 bases from V and 15 bases from J, with 26 bases between.

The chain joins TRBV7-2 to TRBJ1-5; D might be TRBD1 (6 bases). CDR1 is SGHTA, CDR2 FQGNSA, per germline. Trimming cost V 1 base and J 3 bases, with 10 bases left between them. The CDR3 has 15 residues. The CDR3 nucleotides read TGTGCCAGCAGCTTAGAGGGGGGGAACAATCAGCCCCAGCATTTT. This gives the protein CASSLEGGNNQPQHF.

CDR3 region: CAWTSDSMNTEAFF. The CDR3 coding sequence is TGTGCCTGGACTTCGGACTCCATGAACACTGAAGCTTTCTTT. The rearrangement uses TRBV30 and TRBJ1-1; D not resolved. The germline V gene encodes CDR1 GTSNPN and CDR2 SVGIG (reference sequence). Between the trimmed V and J ends, which lost 4 bases and 0 bases, there was a span of 12 bases. The CDR3 runs to 14 residues.

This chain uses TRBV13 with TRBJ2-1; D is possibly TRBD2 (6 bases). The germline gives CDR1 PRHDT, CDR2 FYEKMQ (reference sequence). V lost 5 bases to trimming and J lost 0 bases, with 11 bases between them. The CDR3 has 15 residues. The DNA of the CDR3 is TGTGCCAGCAGCCAACTGGGGGGCTCCTACAATGAGCAGTTCTTC. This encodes CASSQLGGSYNEQFF.

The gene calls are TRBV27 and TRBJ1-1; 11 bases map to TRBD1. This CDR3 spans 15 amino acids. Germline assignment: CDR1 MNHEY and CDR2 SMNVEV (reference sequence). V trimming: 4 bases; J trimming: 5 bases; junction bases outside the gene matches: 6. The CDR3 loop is CASSSGQGAFTEAFF. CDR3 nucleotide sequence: TGTGCCAGCAGTTCAGGACAGGGGGCCTTTACTGAAGCTTTCTTT.

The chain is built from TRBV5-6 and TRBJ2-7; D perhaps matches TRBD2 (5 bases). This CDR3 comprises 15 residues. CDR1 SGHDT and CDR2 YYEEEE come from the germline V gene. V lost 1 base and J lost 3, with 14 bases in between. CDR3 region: CASSLLGERDYEQYF. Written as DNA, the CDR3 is TGTGCCAGCAGCTTGTTGGGAGAGAGGGACTACGAGCAGTACTTC.

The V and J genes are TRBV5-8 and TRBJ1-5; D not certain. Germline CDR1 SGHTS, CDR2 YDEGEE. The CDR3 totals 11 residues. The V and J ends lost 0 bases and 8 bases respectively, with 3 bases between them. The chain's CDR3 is CASSLAKPQHF. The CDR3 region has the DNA TGTGCCAGCAGCTTGGCCAAGCCCCAGCATTTT. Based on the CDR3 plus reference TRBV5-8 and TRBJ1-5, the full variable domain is EAGVTQSPTHLIKTRGQQATLRCSPISGHTSVYWYQQALGLGLQFLLWYDEGEERNRGNFPPRFSGRQFPNYSSELNVNALELEDSALYLCASSLAKPQHFGDGTRLSIL.

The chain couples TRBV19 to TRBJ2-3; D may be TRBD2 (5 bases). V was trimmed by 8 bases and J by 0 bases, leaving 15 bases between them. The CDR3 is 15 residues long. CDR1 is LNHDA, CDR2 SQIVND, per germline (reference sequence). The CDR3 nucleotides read TGTGCCAGTCAGAAGCGCGACTATAGCACAGATACGCAGTATTTT. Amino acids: CASQKRDYSTDTQYF.

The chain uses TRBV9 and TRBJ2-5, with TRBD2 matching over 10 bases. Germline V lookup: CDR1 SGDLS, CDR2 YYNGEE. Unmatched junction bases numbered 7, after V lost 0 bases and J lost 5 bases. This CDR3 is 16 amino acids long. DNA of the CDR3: TGTGCCAGCAGCGTAGCTCGCCTAGCGGGAGTCGAGACCCAGTACTTC. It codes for CASSVARLAGVETQYF.

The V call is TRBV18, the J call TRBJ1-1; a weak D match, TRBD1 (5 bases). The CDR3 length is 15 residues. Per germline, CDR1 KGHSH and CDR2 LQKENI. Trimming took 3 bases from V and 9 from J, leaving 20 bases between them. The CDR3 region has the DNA TGTGCCAGCTCACCTTCCCGGGACTTAACCAACCAAGCTTTCTTT. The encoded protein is CASSPSRDLTNQAFF.